This is a list of T cell receptor beta chains from one sample in a study of T cell responses to AZD1222 COVID-19 vaccine. This table comes from immunoSEQ multiplex PCR, and its TCRdb copy is limited to in-frame clones, with some not included. The sample contains roughly 100,000 clones, roughly 87% of which appear only once. The specimen comprised peripheral blood, sampled 28 days after the second AZD1222 dose. Receptor source: an adult who received the AZD1222 COVID-19 vaccine. The CDR3 runs from the conserved cysteine through the conserved F or W. The D gene is left open where the match is weak.

D | V | CDR3
TRBD2 | TRBV4-1 | CASSHEGLGSNEQFF
TRBD2 | TRBV6-2/TRBV6-3 | CASSYSDSGGETQYF
TRBD1 | TRBV9 | CASSVPFQDRGLAGELFF
- | TRBV11-2 | CASSLDLGGLGNYGYTF
- | TRBV11-3 | CASSLGGGQVTGELFF
- | TRBV18 | CASSPPSSYEQYF
- | TRBV5-6 | CASSLVPGSQETQYF
- | TRBV6-5 | CASSYSTWGANEKLFF
- | TRBV5-4 | CASSSDGGNIQYF
- | TRBV20-1 | CSASPPGHFAYEQYF
TRBD1 | TRBV5-1 | CASSWDSPNTGELFF
- | TRBV19 | CATKGGTAYGYTF
- | TRBV29-1 | CSVGGGNDRSPQHF
- | TRBV5-8 | CASSLVPQSSYNSPLHF
- | TRBV4-1 | CASSQGTSGEKLFF